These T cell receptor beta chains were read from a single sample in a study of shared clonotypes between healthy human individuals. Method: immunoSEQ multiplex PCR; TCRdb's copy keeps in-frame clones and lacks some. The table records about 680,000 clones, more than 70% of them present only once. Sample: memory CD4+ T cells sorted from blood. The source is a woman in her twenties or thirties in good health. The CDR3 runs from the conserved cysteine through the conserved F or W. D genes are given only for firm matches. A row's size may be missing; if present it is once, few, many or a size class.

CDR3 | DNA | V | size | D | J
CASSETAVLSYEQYF | TGTGCCAGCAGTGAAACGGCAGTCCTCTCCTACGAGCAGTACTTC | TRBV25-1 | NA | NA | TRBJ2-7
CASSSPGLAIYNEQFF | TGTGCCAGCAGCTCGCCCGGACTAGCGATCTACAATGAGCAGTTCTTC | TRBV7-2 | NA | TRBD2 | TRBJ2-1
CASSDRTGNYGYTF | TGTGCCAGCAGCGATAGGACGGGGAACTATGGCTACACCTTC | TRBV28 | NA | NA | TRBJ1-2
CASSLEKGRQYF | TGTGCCAGCAGCTTAGAAAAGGGACGGCAGTACTTC | TRBV7-2 | once | NA | TRBJ2-7
CASRDYRGQPQHF | TGTGCCAGTAGAGATTACAGGGGACAGCCCCAGCATTTT | TRBV19 | NA | TRBD1 | TRBJ1-5
CASSSQGLGERLQYF | TGTGCCAGCAGTAGCCAGGGACTGGGAGAGAGGTTGCAGTACTTC | TRBV6-1 | NA | NA | TRBJ2-7
CASSLVGLASEQYF | TGTGCCAGCAGCTTAGTCGGACTCGCGAGCGAGCAGTACTTC | TRBV7-2 | NA | NA | TRBJ2-7
CASSSWGSGTGELFF | TGTGCCAGCAGTTCCTGGGGGTCGGGCACCGGGGAGCTGTTTTTT | TRBV27 | NA | NA | TRBJ2-2
CASSLGFMAGGKDTQYF | TGTGCCAGCAGCTTGGGGTTTATGGCAGGGGGCAAAGATACGCAGTATTTT | TRBV5-6 | NA | TRBD1 | TRBJ2-3
CASSGPGQHTDTQYF | TGTGCCAGCAGTGGCCCGGGACAGCACACAGATACGCAGTATTTT | TRBV5-4 | NA | TRBD1 | TRBJ2-3
CASSAVSGGSYEQYF | TGCGCCAGCAGTGCCGTTAGCGGGGGATCCTACGAGCAGTACTTC | TRBV10-1 | NA | TRBD2 | TRBJ2-7
CASIRTAVGQPQHF | TGTGCCAGCATCAGGACGGCCGTGGGACAGCCCCAGCATTTT | TRBV6-1 | once | NA | TRBJ1-5
CASSASLVAYEQYF | TGTGCCAGCAGTGCCTCACTCGTTGCCTACGAGCAGTACTTC | TRBV25-1 | NA | NA | TRBJ2-7
CASSLGVAGVYEQYF | TGTGCCAGCAGTTTAGGGGTAGCGGGAGTCTACGAGCAGTACTTC | TRBV28 | NA | TRBD2 | TRBJ2-7
CASSLFSSGSYEQYF | TGTGCCAGCAGTTTATTCTCTAGCGGTTCCTACGAGCAGTACTTC | TRBV27 | NA | TRBD2 | TRBJ2-7
CASSPGLLGSYNEQFF | TGTGCCAGCAGCCCAGGACTCTTAGGCTCCTACAATGAGCAGTTCTTC | TRBV11-3 | NA | NA | TRBJ2-1
CAWSDRATPETQYF | TGTGCCTGGAGTGACCGGGCGACCCCGGAGACCCAGTACTTC | TRBV30 | NA | NA | TRBJ2-5
CASSYGESQYF | TGTGCCAGCAGTTACGGGGAGTCTCAGTACTTC | TRBV6-5 | NA | NA | TRBJ2-7
CASSLSFTGGNQPQHF | TGTGCCAGCAGTTTATCGTTCACAGGGGGCAATCAGCCCCAGCATTTT | TRBV28 | NA | TRBD1 | TRBJ1-5
CASSLSLESLFSNQPQHF | TGTGCCAGCAGCTTATCGTTAGAGAGCCTCTTTAGCAATCAGCCCCAGCATTTT | TRBV7-8 | NA | NA | TRBJ1-5
CSVARGRVETQYF | TGCAGCGTTGCCAGGGGGCGAGTCGAGACCCAGTACTTC | TRBV29-1 | once | TRBD1 | TRBJ2-5
CSATAGASGDASSYGYTF | TGCAGCGCCACAGCTGGGGCCTCTGGCGACGCCTCTAGCTATGGCTACACCTTC | TRBV29-1 | NA | NA | TRBJ1-2
CASSLSGGIYGYTF | TGTGCCAGCAGTCTCTCGGGGGGGATCTATGGCTACACCTTC | TRBV28 | NA | NA | TRBJ1-2
CASSKDRGLTSGRSYNEQFF | TGTGCCAGCAGTAAAGACAGGGGGCTGACTAGCGGCCGCTCCTACAATGAGCAGTTCTTC | TRBV6-1 | NA | NA | TRBJ2-1